These 22 T cell receptor beta chains were all obtained from the same sample, sequenced in a study of blood T cell repertoires in COVID-19. Generated by immunoSEQ multiplex PCR, the TCRdb table keeps only in-frame clones and is missing some. The table records under 250,000 clones, around 84% of them present only once. Sequenced: peripheral blood. These receptors all stem from a man in his fifties or sixties with active or convalescent COVID-19.

The rearrangement links TRBV7-2 to TRBJ1-5; D ambiguous. Germline-derived CDR1 and CDR2 are SGHTA and FQGNSA. Trimming stripped 4 bases from V and 10 bases from J, with 11 bases between. This CDR3 has 12 residues. The CDR3 here is CASSSSQVPQHF. The CDR3 DNA follows: TGTGCCAGCAGCTCAAGTCAGGTCCCCCAGCATTTT.

This clone was counted only a few times. The chain carries TRBV14 and TRBJ2-7; the match to TRBD1 covers 7 bases. The trim removed 4 bases at V and 13 bases at J, leaving 4 bases unmatched. This CDR3 is 10 amino acids long. CDR1 and CDR2 from the germline V gene are SGHDN and FVKESK. This CDR3 is CASSPRDRYV. CDR3 nucleotides: TGTGCCAGCAGCCCCCGGGACAGATACGTC.

In regard to this clone: This specimen includes other DNA sequences encoding the same CDR3. The chain employs TRBV28 and TRBJ1-2; 7 nucleotides match TRBD1. With 3 bases clipped from V and 6 bases from J, the junction kept 4 bases outside the gene matches. CDR3 size: 13 residues. Germline-derived CDR1 and CDR2 are MDHEN and SYDVKM. The DNA of the CDR3 is TGTGCCAGCAGTTTGTCAGGGGGAGATGGCTACACCTTC. This codes for CASSLSGGDGYTF.

The CDR3 protein is CASSQDIREGYTQYF. The DNA of the CDR3 is TGCGCCAGCAGCCAAGATATTCGGGAGGGGTACACGCAGTATTTT. This chain links TRBV4-1 with TRBJ2-3; 8 nucleotides align to TRBD2. The CDR3 extends over 15 amino acids. V shed 0 bases, J shed 9 bases, and the junction held 8 bases outside the gene matches. Germline assignment: CDR1 MGHRA and CDR2 YSYEKL.

Comments on this clone: Other DNA sequences in the same sample also yield this CDR3. The chain carries TRBV19 and TRBJ1-5; 10 nucleotides match TRBD1. Germline values: CDR1 LNHDA, CDR2 SQIVND (reference sequence). Germline trimming cut 1 base from V and 7 bases from J; bases unmatched to any gene: 7. The CDR3 sequence is 16 residues long. CDR3 region: CASSIGDRGLNQPQHF. Here the CDR3 DNA reads TGTGCCAGTAGTATAGGGGACAGGGGACTTAACCAGCCCCAGCATTTT.

V usage is TRBV25-1 and J usage is TRBJ2-7; D may be TRBD1 (5 bases). Trimming took 3 bases from V and 8 from J, leaving 20 bases between them. Germline V gives CDR1 MGHDK, CDR2 SYGVNS. The CDR3 totals 15 residues. The CDR3: CASSDQTAFSSQQYF. The CDR3 DNA reads TGTGCCAGCAGTGACCAGACAGCATTCTCCTCGCAGCAGTACTTC.

The rearrangement links TRBV5-1 to TRBJ2-5; the match to TRBD2 covers 13 bases. Germline V gives CDR1 SGHRS, CDR2 YFSETQ. CDR3 length: 17 residues. With V trimmed by 1 base and J by 10 bases, 13 bases remained unmatched. The CDR3 DNA reads TGCGCCAGCAGCTTGACCCCCCCAACTAGCGGGGGGGCTGGCCAGTACTTC. It is translated as CASSLTPPTSGGAGQYF.

This chain connects TRBV2 to TRBJ1-1, with D maybe TRBD1 (6 bases). The CDR3 contains 17 residues. In germline, CDR1 is SNHLY, CDR2 FYNNEI. The V gene lost 4 bases and the J gene lost 3 bases, with 21 bases spanning the gap. The CDR3 sequence is CASSGAADGGPDTEAFF. The CDR3 DNA sequence: TGTGCCAGCAGTGGGGCAGCCGACGGGGGGCCGGACACTGAAGCTTTCTTT.

This clone was detected once. The chain combines TRBV7-8 with TRBJ1-2, with TRBD1 as a possible D gene (6 bases). Trimming took off 1 base at V and 4 bases at J, with 10 bases between the two ends. The germline gives CDR1 SGHVS, CDR2 FQNEAQ. This CDR3 is 14 amino acids long. DNA of the CDR3: TGTGCCAGCAGCTTAGAATCAGGGGTCTATGGCTACACCTTC. Residues: CASSLESGVYGYTF.

This chain links TRBV29-1 with TRBJ2-1; tentatively, D is TRBD2 (5 bases). CDR1 is SQVTM and CDR2 is ANQGSEA in the germline V gene. This CDR3 spans 13 amino acids. Trimming left V 2 bases short and J 8 bases short, with 13 bases between. DNA of the CDR3: TGCAGCGTTGAACCCCCCGGGCGGGATGAGCAGTTCTTC. It is translated as CSVEPPGRDEQFF.

The V gene is TRBV19, the J gene TRBJ2-7, with D possibly TRBD1 on 5 matching bases. CDR3 length equals 11 residues. Germline V lookup: CDR1 LNHDA, CDR2 SQIVND (reference sequence). Trimming took off 7 bases at V and 9 bases at J, with 13 bases between the two ends. CDR3 amino acids: CASMSGRGQYV. The CDR3 DNA follows: TGTGCCAGTATGAGTGGAAGGGGGCAGTACGTC.

The chain is built from TRBV11-2 and TRBJ1-1; D may be TRBD1 (5 bases). The CDR3 sequence is 18 residues long. V was trimmed by 0 bases and J by 0 bases, leaving 17 bases between them. The germline V gene encodes CDR1 SGHAT and CDR2 FQNNGV. The CDR3 loop is CASSLEIGAATLNTEAFF. The CDR3 DNA reads TGTGCCAGCAGCTTAGAGATAGGGGCGGCCACCTTGAACACTGAAGCTTTCTTT. The variable domain in full, with the rest retrieved from reference TRBV11-2 and TRBJ1-1, is EAGVAQSPRYKIIEKRQSVAFWCNPISGHATLYWYQQILGQGPKLLIQFQNNGVVDDSQLPKDRFSAERLKGVDSTLKIQPAKLEDSAVYLCASSLEIGAATLNTEAFFGQGTRLTVV.

J is TRBJ2-7 and V is TRBV5-1; 8 nucleotides match TRBD2. Per germline, CDR1 SGHRS and CDR2 YFSETQ. This CDR3 is built from 15 residues. The J segment lost 3 bases and the V segment lost 0 bases, leaving 5 bases of the junction unmatched. This CDR3 is CASSLAREGHYEQYF. CDR3 in DNA: TGCGCCAGCAGCTTGGCCCGGGAGGGCCACTACGAGCAGTACTTC. The full variable domain, with the rest looked up from reference TRBV5-1 and TRBJ2-7, is KAGVTQTPRYLIKTRGQQVTLSCSPISGHRSVSWYQQTPGQGLQFLFEYFSETQRNKGNFPGRFSGRQFSNSRSEMNVSTLELGDSALYLCASSLAREGHYEQYFGPGTRLTVT.

The chain carries TRBV6-5 and TRBJ1-2, with 8 bases lining up with TRBD1. The CDR3 is made up of 14 amino acids. The junction had 10 bases not matched to a gene; V was cut back by 8 bases and J by 5 bases. CDR1 and CDR2 from the germline V gene are MNHEY and SVGAGI. The chain's CDR3 is CASYKQGAGYGYTF. The CDR3 DNA sequence: TGTGCCAGCTACAAGCAGGGGGCGGGTTATGGCTACACCTTC.

V usage is TRBV5-8 and J usage is TRBJ2-7; 8 bases line up with TRBD1. The CDR3 is 14 amino acids. Germline CDR1 is SGHTS and CDR2 is YDEGEE. J was trimmed by 4 bases and V by 3 bases; bases with no gene match: 6. CDR3 DNA: TGTGCCAGCAGCTGGACAGGGTTAGGGTACGAGCAGTACTTC. Protein: CASSWTGLGYEQYF.

This chain links TRBV18 with TRBJ2-1; 10 bases agree with TRBD2. Germline V lookup: CDR1 KGHSH, CDR2 LQKENI. J gave up 2 bases and V 5 bases, and 6 bases lay outside the gene matches. CDR3 length: 16 residues. The CDR3 DNA follows: TGTGCCAGCTCAGTCCCTAGCGGGAGAGCCTACAATGAGCAGTTCTTC. This codes for CASSVPSGRAYNEQFF.

The V gene is TRBV5-5, the J gene TRBJ1-5; TRBD1 matches 8 bases. Germline trimming cut 4 bases from V and 6 bases from J; bases unmatched to any gene: 6. CDR3 length: 14 amino acids. Germline V gives CDR1 SGHKS, CDR2 YYEKEE (reference sequence). The CDR3 region has the DNA TGTGCCAGCAGCCCCTCAGGGGGCGTTCAGCCCCAGCATTTT. Translated: CASSPSGGVQPQHF.

The J gene is TRBJ2-1, the V gene TRBV2; D might be TRBD1 (7 bases). Trimming stripped 7 bases from V and 10 bases from J, with 26 bases between. The CDR3 length is 16 residues. The V gene's germline CDR1 is SNHLY and CDR2 FYNNEI. The CDR3 here is CASKQGLGWIAEEQFF. The CDR3, as DNA: TGTGCCAGCAAACAGGGGCTGGGTTGGATAGCGGAGGAGCAGTTCTTC.

The rearrangement joins TRBV6-2 or TRBV6-3 to TRBJ2-3, with a weak D call TRBD1 (6 bases). This CDR3 is built from 18 residues. V lost 6 bases and J lost 0, with 22 bases in between. CDR1 and CDR2 from the germline V gene are MNHEY and SVGEGT. The CDR3 bases are TGTGCCAGCAGCCTAGCCCCTCAGGGGAGAGCTAGCACAGATACGCAGTATTTT. It translates to CASSLAPQGRASTDTQYF.

The chain carries TRBV5-1 and TRBJ2-2, with D tentatively TRBD2 (6 bases). The CDR3 extends over 17 amino acids. CDR1 is SGHRS and CDR2 is YFSETQ in the germline V gene. V was clipped by 0 bases and J by 2 bases, with 14 bases between them. The CDR3 loop reads CASSLVLSGLNTGELFF. DNA for the CDR3: TGCGCCAGCAGCTTGGTACTTAGCGGACTAAACACCGGGGAGCTGTTTTTT.

The J gene is TRBJ1-1, the V gene TRBV7-2; TRBD1 matches 7 bases. V was clipped by 6 bases and J by 1 base; unmatched bases: 2. CDR3 length: 13 residues. Looked up from germline, CDR1 is SGHTA and CDR2 is FQGNSA. DNA for the CDR3: TGTGCCAGCAGTCGGGACAGGAACACTGAAGCTTTCTTT. Encoded protein: CASSRDRNTEAFF.

This chain connects TRBV5-1 to TRBJ1-3; TRBD1 might be the D (6 bases). CDR1 and CDR2 from the germline V gene are SGHRS and YFSETQ. The CDR3 spans 14 residues. V was cut by 1 base and J by 8 bases, with 13 bases left in between. This chain's CDR3 is CASSLSGGRDTIYF. The CDR3 region has the DNA TGCGCCAGCAGCTTGTCGGGGGGCAGGGACACCATATATTTT.